This T cell receptor (beta chain) came from a study of memory CD4+ T cells and cytomegalovirus serostatus. The wider study: Donors were healthy Belgian adults, under ten CMV seropositive and 24 seronegative.

Study-wide results and caveats: Suggested: most of the CMV-linked TCR signature lies in CD4+ memory cells.

Trimming cost V 5 bases and J 0 bases; bases outside gene matches: 6. The CDR3 runs 17 residues. From germline, CDR1 is SSHAT and CDR2 FNYEAQ (reference sequence). Points on this clone: The antigen remains undetermined.

The sort gate was single viable CD3+CD4+CD8-CD45RO+ cells for memory CD4+ T cells. TCRdb's copy holds only in-frame clones and misses some; the assay was immunoSEQ multiplex PCR. This table has about 40,000 clones, roughly 77% appearing once. Material: memory CD4+ T cells from blood. The rearrangement uses TRBV7-7 and TRBJ2-6; the match to TRBD1 covers 8 bases. This TCR came from an adult in good health and CMV-seronegative. The CDR3 DNA sequence: TGTGCCAGCAGCCCCGGACAGGGAGTCTCTGGGGCCAACGTCCTGACTTTC. Protein product: CASSPGQGVSGANVLTF.